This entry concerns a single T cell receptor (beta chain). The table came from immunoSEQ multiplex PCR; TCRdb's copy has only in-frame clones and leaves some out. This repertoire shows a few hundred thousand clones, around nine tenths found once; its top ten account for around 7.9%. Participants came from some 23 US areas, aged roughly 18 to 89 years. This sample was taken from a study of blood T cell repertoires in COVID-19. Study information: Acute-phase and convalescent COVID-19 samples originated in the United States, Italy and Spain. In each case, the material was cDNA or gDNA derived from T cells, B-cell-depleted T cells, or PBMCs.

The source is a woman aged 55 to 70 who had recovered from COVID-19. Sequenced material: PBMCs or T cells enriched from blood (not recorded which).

The CDR3 here is CASSDQGVGGNTIYF. The CDR3 region has the DNA TGCGCCAGCAGCGATCAGGGGGTAGGTGGAAACACCATATATTTT. The genes are TRBV5-1 and TRBJ1-3, with 7 bases lining up with TRBD1. V lost 4 bases, J lost 3 bases, and 7 bases stayed unmatched. From germline, CDR1 is SGHRS and CDR2 YFSETQ. CDR3 size: 15 residues.